The next 25 T cell receptor beta chains were all read from a single sample in a study of shared clonotypes between healthy human individuals. Assay used: immunoSEQ multiplex PCR; TCRdb lists only in-frame clones, some missing. The sample yields about 2.3 million clones, over 90% seen once. Sequencing was done on a sample of naive CD4+ T cells from PBMCs. Subset meaning: CD45RA+ positively selected. These receptors originate from a man younger than 35 in good health. Some clones in this sample may be carry-over from other donors' samples.

The CDR3 spells CATRGGQLNTEAFF. The CDR3 nucleotides are TGTGCCACCAGAGGGGGACAGCTGAACACTGAAGCTTTCTTT. The gene calls are TRBV10-3 and TRBJ1-1; 7 bases match TRBD1. V gave up 10 bases and J gave up 0 bases; unmatched junction bases: 8. CDR3 length: 14 residues. CDR1 and CDR2 (germline): ENHRY, SYGVKD.

The rearrangement joins TRBV6-1 to TRBJ1-2; D may be TRBD1 (5 bases). Deletions cut 6 bases from V and 1 base from J, with 9 bases between. Germline V gene sequence: CDR1 MNHNS, CDR2 SASEGT. This CDR3 is 13 amino acids long. The chain's CDR3 is CASSPGFNYGYTF. CDR3 nucleotide sequence: TGTGCCAGCAGCCCAGGGTTTAACTATGGCTACACCTTC.

On this clone: The sample contains more than one DNA sequence encoding this CDR3. This chain connects TRBV7-3 to TRBJ2-2; a weak D match, TRBD2 (6 bases). V shed 3 bases and J shed 0 bases, with 8 bases lying between them. In germline, CDR1 is SGHTA, CDR2 FQGTGA. The CDR3 length is 15 residues. For the CDR3, the DNA is TGTGCCAGCAGCTTTGGCGGGACGAACACCGGGGAGCTGTTTTTT. This codes for CASSFGGTNTGELFF.

This sequence joins TRBV11-2 and TRBJ2-1; a weak D match, TRBD2 (5 bases). The CDR3 is 14 amino acids. The V and J ends lost 5 bases and 8 bases respectively, with 16 bases between them. CDR1 SGHAT and CDR2 FQNNGV come from the germline V gene. CDR3 sequence: CASSPTRGSDEQFF. Written as DNA, the CDR3 is TGTGCCAGCAGCCCCACGCGAGGGAGTGATGAGCAGTTCTTC.

This chain joins TRBV28 and TRBJ1-5, with unresolved D. This CDR3 spans 16 amino acids. Trimming stripped 7 bases from V and 0 bases from J, with 16 bases between. Per germline, CDR1 MDHEN and CDR2 SYDVKM. CDR3 sequence reads: CASTHYSGHSNQPQHF. The DNA of the CDR3 is TGTGCCAGCACCCATTACTCGGGTCATAGCAATCAGCCCCAGCATTTT.

This chain uses TRBV2 with TRBJ1-5; no clear D gene. The V gene's germline CDR1 is SNHLY and CDR2 FYNNEI. Trimming left V 7 bases short and J 1 base short, with 11 bases between. This CDR3 has 14 amino acids. The CDR3 DNA reads as TGTGCCAGCACCCCAGGACGGAGCAATCAGCCCCAGCATTTT. This codes for CASTPGRSNQPQHF.

The chain combines TRBV28 with TRBJ1-1; perhaps TRBD1 as D (5 bases). Germline V CDR1 and CDR2: MDHEN, SYDVKM. This CDR3 is 15 amino acids long. V lost 7 bases, J lost 1 base, and 16 bases lay in between. The CDR3 protein is CASITLGVKNTEAFF. The CDR3 region has the DNA TGTGCCAGCATTACGCTGGGGGTAAAGAACACTGAAGCTTTCTTT.

In regard to this clone: This sample includes further DNA sequences coding for the same CDR3. This chain connects TRBV5-1 to TRBJ1-1; D ambiguous. The CDR3 spans 14 residues. The ends were cut back, 0 bases at V and 2 bases at J, with 8 bases in the middle. The germline V gene has CDR1 SGHRS and CDR2 YFSETQ. The chain's CDR3 is CASSLDRVNTEAFF. CDR3 bases: TGCGCCAGCAGCTTGGATCGGGTAAACACTGAAGCTTTCTTT.

This sequence joins TRBV9 and TRBJ2-3; 8 nucleotides align to TRBD2. Germline CDR1 is SGDLS and CDR2 is YYNGEE. This CDR3 region has 14 residues. J lost 4 bases, V lost 4 bases, and 5 bases had no gene match. The CDR3: CASSSTGGADTQYF. CDR3 coding DNA: TGTGCCAGCAGCTCGACGGGAGGGGCAGATACGCAGTATTTT.

The chain employs TRBV5-1 and TRBJ2-3, with 7 positions matching TRBD1. The CDR3 has 14 amino acids. The V gene's germline CDR1 is SGHRS and CDR2 YFSETQ. Trimming at V came to 4 bases and at J to 4 bases, leaving 6 bases not matched to a gene. The CDR3 region has the DNA TGCGCCAGCAGCCGGGACAGCTCCCCAGATACGCAGTATTTT. It specifies CASSRDSSPDTQYF. Combining the CDR3 with reference TRBV5-1 and TRBJ2-3 gives the whole variable domain KAGVTQTPRYLIKTRGQQVTLSCSPISGHRSVSWYQQTPGQGLQFLFEYFSETQRNKGNFPGRFSGRQFSNSRSEMNVSTLELGDSALYLCASSRDSSPDTQYFGPGTRLTVL.

The chain has TRBV6-1 and TRBJ2-1, with TRBD1 matching 9 bases. The CDR3 runs to 15 residues. V dropped 11 bases and J dropped 5; count of bases not matched to a gene: 13. In germline, CDR1 is MNHNS, CDR2 SASEGT. CDR3 sequence (DNA): TGTGCCTCCCGAACCAGGACAGGGGAAAACAATGAGCAGTTCTTC. As protein: CASRTRTGENNEQFF.

V is TRBV19 and J is TRBJ2-7; 9 positions match TRBD1. In germline, CDR1 is LNHDA, CDR2 SQIVND (reference sequence). The ends lost 3 bases at V and 1 base at J; junction bases unmatched: 4. This CDR3 contains 15 residues. CDR3 sequence (DNA): TGTGCCAGTAGTATTGCCGGGACAGGGTCCTACGAGCAGTACTTC. Amino acids: CASSIAGTGSYEQYF. The entire variable domain, with the rest obtained from reference TRBV19 and TRBJ2-7, is as follows: DGGITQSPKYLFRKEGQNVTLSCEQNLNHDAMYWYRQDPGQGLRLIYYSQIVNDFQKGDIAEGYSVSREKKESFPLTVTSAQKNPTAFYLCASSIAGTGSYEQYFGPGTRLTVT.

Only one count was recorded for this clone. CDR3 residues: CASSMLAVGSYNEQFF. The CDR3 DNA reads TGTGCCAGCAGTATGCTAGCGGTGGGCTCCTACAATGAGCAGTTCTTC. V is TRBV6-4 and J is TRBJ2-1; 7 bases are a match to TRBD2. The germline V gene encodes CDR1 MRHNA and CDR2 SNTAGT. The CDR3 has 16 amino acids. V lost 5 bases and J lost 0; bases outside the gene matches: 7.

Written as DNA, the CDR3 is TGTGCCAGCCGGGGGGGGGAGGTATACAATGAGCAGTTCTTC. Its translation: CASRGGEVYNEQFF. The gene calls are TRBV25-1 and TRBJ2-1; 8 positions agree with TRBD2. There are 14 residues in the CDR3. Germline-derived CDR1 and CDR2 are MGHDK and SYGVNS. Trimming removed 8 bases from V and 4 bases from J; junction bases left unmatched: 7.

The chain is built from TRBV18 and TRBJ1-1; the D gene is possibly TRBD1 (6 bases). In germline, CDR1 is KGHSH, CDR2 LQKENI. This CDR3 contains 16 residues. Trimming took 4 bases from V and 3 from J, leaving 18 bases between them. This chain's CDR3 is CASSRIQQGRDTEAFF. The CDR3 coding sequence is TGTGCCAGCTCACGTATACAACAGGGAAGGGACACTGAAGCTTTCTTT.

The chain uses TRBV4-1 and TRBJ2-5; TRBD1 or TRBD2 may be the D gene (7 bases each). CDR3 length equals 20 residues. Germline-derived CDR1 and CDR2 are MGHRA and YSYEKL. Trimming took off 0 bases at V and 3 bases at J, with 26 bases between the two ends. Here the CDR3 DNA reads TGCGCCAGCAGCCAAGATCCGGACAGGCGGGGGCGCAAGTGGAAAGAGACCCAGTACTTC. Translation gives CASSQDPDRRGRKWKETQYF.

V gene TRBV7-6 combines with J gene TRBJ2-4; D is unclear. The CDR3 has 16 residues. Germline-derived CDR1 and CDR2 are SGHVS and FNYEAQ. The V gene lost 5 bases and the J gene lost 2 bases, with 16 bases spanning the gap. The CDR3 coding sequence is TGTGCCAGCAGCCCGGGCCCCCCCGGGCCCAAAAACATTCAGTACTTC. It translates to CASSPGPPGPKNIQYF. Full variable domain (remainder filled in from reference TRBV7-6 and TRBJ2-4): GAGVSQSPRYKVTKRGQDVALRCDPISGHVSLYWYRQALGQGPEFLTYFNYEAQQDKSGLPNDRFSAERPEGSISTLTIQRTEQRDSAMYRCASSPGPPGPKNIQYFGAGTRLSVL.

The chain uses TRBV11-2 and TRBJ2-1; 9 bases map to TRBD2. After removal of 1 base from V and 3 bases from J, the junction contained 7 bases not matched to a gene. This CDR3 has 17 amino acids. In germline, CDR1 is SGHAT, CDR2 FQNNGV. The CDR3 nucleotides are TGTGCCAGCAGCTTAGTTGGGGCTAGCGGGATCTACAATGAGCAGTTCTTC. It codes for CASSLVGASGIYNEQFF.

This chain connects TRBV11-2 to TRBJ2-1; D is unclear. Germline V lookup: CDR1 SGHAT, CDR2 FQNNGV. Trimming removed 1 base at V and 4 bases at J, with 11 bases between. This CDR3 spans 15 amino acids. CDR3 residues: CASSLGVGRYNEQFF. The CDR3 DNA is TGTGCCAGCAGCTTAGGGGTGGGAAGATACAATGAGCAGTTCTTC.

The rearrangement joins TRBV7-2 to TRBJ2-2; TRBD2 might be the D (6 bases). Trimming took off 3 bases at V and 1 base at J, with 9 bases between the two ends. Germline V gene data show CDR1 as SGHTA and CDR2 as FQGNSA. This CDR3 contains 15 residues. The CDR3 DNA reads as TGTGCCAGCAGCTTCCGGCGGGAGAACACCGGGGAGCTGTTTTTT. Its protein is CASSFRRENTGELFF.

This clone was seen once. This chain uses TRBV7-8 with TRBJ2-7; 7 bases agree with TRBD1. Germline V lookup: CDR1 SGHVS, CDR2 FQNEAQ. V was pared by 7 bases and J by 4 bases, with 13 bases of the junction left unmatched. The CDR3 spans 15 residues. CDR3 sequence (DNA): TGTGCCAGCACTTCCGTCCAGGGGACAGAGTACGAGCAGTACTTC. This translates into CASTSVQGTEYEQYF.

This chain links TRBV29-1 with TRBJ2-7, with D possibly being TRBD1 (5 bases). The germline V gene has CDR1 SQVTM and CDR2 ANQGSEA. V was clipped by 6 bases and J by 2 bases, with 14 bases between them. CDR3 length: 13 residues. The CDR3 is CSVKGASTYEQYF. The DNA of the CDR3 is TGCAGCGTAAAAGGGGCGTCAACCTACGAGCAGTACTTC.

This clone was seen a handful of times. The rearrangement joins TRBV7-3 to TRBJ1-5, with a weak D call TRBD1 (5 bases). This CDR3 contains 13 residues. Per germline, CDR1 SGHTA and CDR2 FQGTGA. V lost 0 bases, J lost 14 bases, and 14 bases lay in between. CDR3 amino acids: CASSLTAGSEKHF. The CDR3 DNA sequence: TGTGCCAGCAGCTTAACGGCAGGGTCGGAAAAGCATTTT.

This rearrangement joins TRBV6-5 to TRBJ2-7; 7 nucleotides agree with TRBD1. The CDR3 is 14 amino acids. Losses at the gene ends were 3 bases for V and 6 bases for J; bases not matched to a gene: 8. From germline, CDR1 is MNHEY and CDR2 SVGAGI. CDR3: CASSYYRGVGEQYF. DNA of the CDR3: TGTGCCAGCAGTTATTACAGGGGAGTAGGCGAGCAGTACTTC.

This rearrangement joins TRBV7-2 to TRBJ2-7; no reliable D call. CDR1 and CDR2 (germline): SGHTA, FQGNSA. This CDR3 contains 14 residues. Deletions cut 6 bases from V and 2 bases from J, with 14 bases between. The CDR3 loop reads CASSSGWATYEQYF. The CDR3 DNA follows: TGTGCCAGCAGTTCAGGATGGGCGACCTACGAGCAGTACTTC.